These 23 T cell receptor beta chains originate from one sample sequenced in a study of T cell responses to AZD1222 COVID-19 vaccine. TCRdb's table, derived via immunoSEQ multiplex PCR, lists solely in-frame clones and lacks some. The sample consists of tens of thousands of clones, approximately 91% of them appearing once. Sequences were derived from peripheral blood, sampled on day 0 of AZD1222 vaccination. These receptors originate from an adult in good health.

This clone was recorded once. This chain uses TRBV4-3 with TRBJ2-1, with 8 bases matching TRBD2. CDR3 length equals 16 residues. V lost 0 bases to trimming and J lost 3 bases; unmatched junction nucleotides: 4. Per the germline V gene, CDR1 is LGHNA and CDR2 is YSLEER. The CDR3 spells CASSQELLADYNEQFF. DNA for the CDR3: TGCGCCAGCAGCCAAGAATTACTAGCGGACTACAATGAGCAGTTCTTC.

V and J are TRBV3-1 (or the pseudogene TRBV3-2) and TRBJ1-1; 7 bases match TRBD1. CDR1 is LGHDT, CDR2 YNNKEL, per germline (reference sequence). Trimming at V came to 4 bases and at J to 12 bases, leaving 11 bases not matched to a gene. The CDR3 spans 13 residues. The CDR3 sequence is CASSPRPTGLTFF. The CDR3 nucleotides read TGTGCCAGCAGCCCCCGCCCGACAGGGTTAACTTTCTTT.

The genes are TRBV7-3 and TRBJ2-5, with 8 bases fitting TRBD2. The J segment lost 5 bases and the V segment lost 0 bases, leaving 8 bases of the junction unmatched. Per the germline V gene, CDR1 is SGHTA and CDR2 is FQGTGA. The CDR3 is 16 residues long. The CDR3 coding sequence is TGTGCCAGCAGCTTAACTGGCGGGGGGTTATTTGAGACCCAGTACTTC. This encodes CASSLTGGGLFETQYF. Drawing the rest from reference TRBV7-3 and TRBJ2-5, the complete variable domain is GAGVSQTPSNKVTEKGKYVELRCDPISGHTALYWYRQSLGQGPEFLIYFQGTGAADDSGLPNDRFFAVRPEGSVSTLKIQRTERGDSAVYLCASSLTGGGLFETQYFGPGTRLLVL.

This clone was detected once. This chain links TRBV6-5 with TRBJ1-1, with D unclear. V was pared by 2 bases and J by 6 bases, with 16 bases between. CDR1 and CDR2 from the germline V gene are MNHEY and SVGAGI. There are 15 residues in the CDR3. CDR3 in amino acids: CASSYRSRSPAEAFF. The DNA of the CDR3 is TGTGCCAGCAGTTACCGATCTCGGTCCCCCGCTGAAGCTTTCTTT.

The chain joins TRBV7-2 to TRBJ1-5; 8 bases align to TRBD1. CDR1 SGHTA and CDR2 FQGNSA come from the germline V gene. Trimming removed 5 bases from V and 6 bases from J; junction bases left unmatched: 9. The CDR3 has 15 residues. The CDR3 nucleotides are TGTGCCAGCAGCCCGGACGACAGGGGTAGTCAGCCCCAGCATTTT. It encodes CASSPDDRGSQPQHF.

The chain uses TRBV11-3 and TRBJ2-4; TRBD2 matches at 8 bases. After removal of 4 bases from V and 8 bases from J, the junction contained 7 bases not matched to a gene. The CDR3 totals 14 residues. Germline V gene sequence: CDR1 SGHNT, CDR2 YENEEA. This CDR3 is CASSSRGGRDIQYF. The CDR3 DNA reads TGTGCCAGCAGCTCTCGGGGGGGCCGAGACATTCAGTACTTC. Complete variable domain (other parts from reference TRBV11-3 and TRBJ2-4): EAGVVQSPRYKIIEKKQPVAFWCNPISGHNTLYWYLQNLGQGPELLIRYENEEAVDDSQLPKDRFSAERLKGVDSTLKIQPAELGDSAVYLCASSSRGGRDIQYFGAGTRLSVL.

The chain employs TRBV28 and TRBJ1-1; TRBD1 might be the D (6 bases). This CDR3 is 15 amino acids long. Germline V gene lookup returns CDR1 MDHEN and CDR2 SYDVKM. V dropped 8 bases and J dropped 2 bases, with 18 bases sitting between them. CDR3 nucleotide sequence: TGTGCCAGCCTCTTGGGGGGCCCAGGAAACACTGAAGCTTTCTTT. This encodes CASLLGGPGNTEAFF.

This clone was seen a handful of times. J is TRBJ2-2 and V is TRBV9; the D is unclear. The CDR3 runs 16 residues. Germline V gives CDR1 SGDLS, CDR2 YYNGEE. Trimming removed 3 bases at V and 3 bases at J, with 15 bases between. The CDR3: CASSGTPRLDTGELFF. Written as DNA, the CDR3 is TGTGCCAGCAGCGGAACACCTCGTCTCGACACCGGGGAGCTGTTTTTT.

The V call is TRBV5-1, the J call TRBJ1-3, with D possibly being TRBD1 (5 bases). The V gene's germline CDR1 is SGHRS and CDR2 YFSETQ. The CDR3 loop spans 14 amino acids. V was shortened by 0 bases and J by 1 base, with 5 bases between the two germline ends. CDR3 DNA: TGCGCCAGCAGCTTGGCAGGGTCTGGAAACACCATATATTTT. Its protein product is CASSLAGSGNTIYF.

There are many counts of this clone. This chain connects TRBV7-3 to TRBJ2-1, with D perhaps assigned TRBD1 or TRBD2 (5 bases each). Between the trimmed V and J ends, which lost 1 base and 1 base, there was a span of 11 bases. The CDR3 is 16 amino acids. Germline CDR1 is SGHTA and CDR2 is FQGTGA. CDR3: CASSLSGGKSYNEQFF. The CDR3, as DNA: TGTGCCAGCAGCTTAAGTGGGGGTAAGTCCTACAATGAGCAGTTCTTC.

The chain uses TRBV28 and TRBJ1-5; D gene uncertain. This CDR3 contains 12 residues. Germline lookup yields CDR1 MDHEN and CDR2 SYDVKM. Trimming left V 4 bases short and J 7 bases short, with 8 bases between. The CDR3 loop is CASSSLGQPQHF. The CDR3 DNA is TGTGCCAGCAGTTCCTTGGGGCAGCCCCAGCATTTT.

This chain joins TRBV6-2 or TRBV6-3 and TRBJ2-7; TRBD2 is a possible D gene (6 bases). This CDR3 has 16 amino acids. The V end lost 2 bases, the J end lost 0 bases, and 14 bases lay between the germline ends. Germline CDR1 MNHEY, CDR2 SVGEGT. The CDR3 sequence: CASSYLRTTLSYEQYF. For the CDR3, the DNA is TGTGCCAGCAGTTACCTTCGGACTACCCTCTCCTACGAGCAGTACTTC.

This clone is labeled as medium-sized. This sequence joins TRBV2 and TRBJ1-5, with D uncertain. This CDR3 region has 14 residues. V was shortened by 4 bases and J by 4 bases, with 11 bases between the two germline ends. The V gene's germline CDR1 is SNHLY and CDR2 FYNNEI. CDR3 sequence reads: CASSGIQINQPQHF. In DNA form, the CDR3 reads TGTGCCAGCAGTGGGATACAGATAAATCAGCCCCAGCATTTT. Supplemented by reference TRBV2 and TRBJ1-5, the full variable domain reads EPEVTQTPSHQVTQMGQEVILRCVPISNHLYFYWYRQILGQKVEFLVSFYNNEISEKSEIFDDQFSVERPDGSNFTLKIRSTKLEDSAMYFCASSGIQINQPQHFGDGTRLSIL.

This sequence joins TRBV19 and TRBJ1-4; 7 bases map to TRBD1. The germline V gene has CDR1 LNHDA and CDR2 SQIVND (reference sequence). The CDR3 consists of 15 residues. Unmatched junction bases numbered 6, after V lost 8 bases and J lost 0 bases. The CDR3 spells CASGTGQATNEKLFF. In nucleotides, the CDR3 is TGTGCCAGTGGGACCGGACAGGCAACTAATGAAAAACTGTTTTTT.

V and J are TRBV3-1 (or the pseudogene TRBV3-2) and TRBJ1-5; 7 bases are shared with TRBD1. The trim removed 3 bases at V and 4 bases at J, leaving 3 bases unmatched. Germline values: CDR1 LGHDT, CDR2 YNNKEL (reference sequence). The CDR3 is made up of 14 amino acids. In DNA form, the CDR3 reads TGTGCCAGCAGCCAGAGACAGGGTAATCAGCCCCAGCATTTT. Its protein product is CASSQRQGNQPQHF.

The chain links TRBV2 to TRBJ2-1; the match to TRBD2 covers 15 bases. CDR1 and CDR2 from the germline V gene are SNHLY and FYNNEI. J lost 0 bases, V lost 6 bases, and 3 bases had no gene match. The CDR3 sequence is 17 residues long. The CDR3 nucleotides read TGTGCCAGCAGCGGACTAGCGGGGGGGAGCTCCTACAATGAGCAGTTCTTC. The encoded protein is CASSGLAGGSSYNEQFF.

The rearrangement uses TRBV15 and TRBJ1-6, with TRBD1 as a possible D gene (6 bases). CDR3 length equals 13 residues. CDR1 and CDR2 from the germline V gene are LNHNV and YYDKDF (reference sequence). V gave up 5 bases and J gave up 9 bases, with 11 bases separating them. CDR3 sequence (DNA): TGTGCCACCAGCGGGGGGCGAGGTTCACCCCTCCACTTT. It specifies CATSGGRGSPLHF.

The chain links TRBV7-7 to TRBJ1-6; possible D gene TRBD1, 5 bases. The germline gives CDR1 SSHAT, CDR2 FNYEAQ (reference sequence). The CDR3 is 15 residues long. For the CDR3, the DNA is TGTGCTAGGGGACCGGGACTCGTGTATAATTCACCCCTCCACTTT. Encoded protein: CARGPGLVYNSPLHF.

The chain links TRBV12-3 or TRBV12-4 to TRBJ1-1, with D unclear. Deletions cut 4 bases from V and 7 bases from J, with 13 bases between. This CDR3 contains 13 residues. CDR3 region: CASSSQPDGEAFF. The CDR3 bases are TGTGCCAGCAGTTCCCAACCCGACGGTGAAGCTTTCTTT.

The rearrangement uses TRBV5-4 and TRBJ2-4; D is possibly TRBD2 (6 bases). This CDR3 has 16 amino acids. The germline gives CDR1 SGHNT, CDR2 YYREEE (reference sequence). V lost 0 bases to trimming and J lost 1 base, with 11 bases between them. Written as DNA, the CDR3 is TGTGCCAGCAGCTTGGGGAGGGCACGGGCCAAAAACATTCAGTACTTC. Translating gives CASSLGRARAKNIQYF. Full variable domain (rest looked up from reference TRBV5-4 and TRBJ2-4): ETGVTQSPTHLIKTRGQQVTLRCSSQSGHNTVSWYQQALGQGPQFIFQYYREEENGRGNFPPRFSGLQFPNYSSELNVNALELDDSALYLCASSLGRARAKNIQYFGAGTRLSVL.

The CDR3 spells CASMEGGLTDTQYF. The CDR3 DNA is TGTGCCAGCATGGAGGGGGGGCTTACAGATACGCAGTATTTT. The J gene is TRBJ2-3, the V gene TRBV6-6, with D maybe TRBD2 (7 bases). The germline V and J ends were trimmed by 7 bases and 3 bases, with 14 bases remaining between them. The CDR3 runs to 14 residues. Per germline, CDR1 MNHNY and CDR2 SVGAGI (reference sequence).

Comments on this clone: One end of the junction does not line up with germline, which may come from a read error. J is TRBJ2-7 and V is TRBV7-7; perhaps D is TRBD1 or TRBD2 (5 bases each). In germline, CDR1 is SSHAT, CDR2 FNYEAQ (reference sequence). CDR3 size: 15 residues. CDR3 protein: CASSPRDGGSYEQYF. The CDR3 DNA reads TGTGCTAGCAGCCCCCGGGACGGAGGCTCCTACGAGCAGTACTTC.

The V call is TRBV7-2, the J call TRBJ2-2, with D perhaps matching TRBD2 (6 bases). Germline V gene sequence: CDR1 SGHTA, CDR2 FQGNSA. This CDR3 is 13 amino acids long. The V and J ends lost 5 bases and 6 bases respectively, with 10 bases between them. The CDR3 DNA reads TGTGCCAGCAGCCTCGGGGGAGCCGGGGAGCTGTTTTTT. Amino acid sequence: CASSLGGAGELFF.